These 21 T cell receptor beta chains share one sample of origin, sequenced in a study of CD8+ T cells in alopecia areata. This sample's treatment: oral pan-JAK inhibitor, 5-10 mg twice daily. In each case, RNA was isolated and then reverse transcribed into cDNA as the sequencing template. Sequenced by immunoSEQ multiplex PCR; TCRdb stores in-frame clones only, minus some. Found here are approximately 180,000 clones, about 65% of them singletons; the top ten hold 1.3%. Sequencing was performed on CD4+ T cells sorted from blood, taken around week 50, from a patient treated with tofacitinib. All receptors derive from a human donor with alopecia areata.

The CDR3 sequence is CASSATTGVEQYF. CDR3 DNA sequence: TGTGCCAGCAGCGCTACAACAGGGGTCGAGCAGTACTTC. This sequence joins TRBV7-2 and TRBJ2-7; TRBD1 matches at 7 bases. The CDR3 is 13 residues long. Trimming at V came to 5 bases and at J to 6 bases, leaving 7 bases not matched to a gene. From germline, CDR1 is SGHTA and CDR2 FQGNSA.

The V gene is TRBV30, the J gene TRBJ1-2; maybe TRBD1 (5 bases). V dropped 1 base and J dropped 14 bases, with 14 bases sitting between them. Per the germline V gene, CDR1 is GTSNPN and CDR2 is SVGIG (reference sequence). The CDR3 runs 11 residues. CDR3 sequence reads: CAWSEGASETF. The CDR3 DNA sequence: TGTGCCTGGAGTGAAGGGGCGAGTGAAACCTTC.

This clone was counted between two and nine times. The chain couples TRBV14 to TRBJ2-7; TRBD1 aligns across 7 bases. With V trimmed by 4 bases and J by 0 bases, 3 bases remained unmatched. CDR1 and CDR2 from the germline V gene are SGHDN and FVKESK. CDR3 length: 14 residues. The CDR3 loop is CASSRRDSSYEQYF. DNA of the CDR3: TGTGCCAGCAGCCGACGGGACAGCTCCTACGAGCAGTACTTC.

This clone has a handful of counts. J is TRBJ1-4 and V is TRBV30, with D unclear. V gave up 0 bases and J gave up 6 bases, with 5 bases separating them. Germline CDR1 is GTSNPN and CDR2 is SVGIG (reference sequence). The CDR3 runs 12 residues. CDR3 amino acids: CAWSVPHEKLFF. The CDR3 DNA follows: TGTGCCTGGAGTGTCCCCCATGAAAAACTGTTTTTT.

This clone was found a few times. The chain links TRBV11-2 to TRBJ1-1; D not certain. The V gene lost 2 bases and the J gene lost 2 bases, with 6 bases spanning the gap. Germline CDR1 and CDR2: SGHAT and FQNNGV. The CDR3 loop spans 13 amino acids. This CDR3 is CASSLTDNTEAFF. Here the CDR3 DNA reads TGTGCCAGCAGCTTAACGGATAACACTGAAGCTTTCTTT.

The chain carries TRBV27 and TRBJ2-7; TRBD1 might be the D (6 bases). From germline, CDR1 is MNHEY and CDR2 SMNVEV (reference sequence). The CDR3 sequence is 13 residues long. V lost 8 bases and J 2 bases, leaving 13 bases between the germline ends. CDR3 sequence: CASRTGTTYEQYF. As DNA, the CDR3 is TGTGCCAGCCGAACGGGGACAACCTACGAGCAGTACTTC.

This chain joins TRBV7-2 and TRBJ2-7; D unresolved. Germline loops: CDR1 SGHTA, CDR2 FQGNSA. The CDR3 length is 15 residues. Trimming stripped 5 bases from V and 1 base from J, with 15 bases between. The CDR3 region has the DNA TGTGCCAGCAGCCTCGGATCGGCTACTTCCTACGAGCAGTACTTC. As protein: CASSLGSATSYEQYF.

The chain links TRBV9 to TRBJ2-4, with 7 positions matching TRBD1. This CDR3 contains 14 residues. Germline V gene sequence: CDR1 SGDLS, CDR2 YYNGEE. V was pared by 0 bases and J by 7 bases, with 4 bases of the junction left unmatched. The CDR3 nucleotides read TGTGCCAGCAGCGTAGAGGCACAGGGGAACATTCAGTACTTC. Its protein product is CASSVEAQGNIQYF.

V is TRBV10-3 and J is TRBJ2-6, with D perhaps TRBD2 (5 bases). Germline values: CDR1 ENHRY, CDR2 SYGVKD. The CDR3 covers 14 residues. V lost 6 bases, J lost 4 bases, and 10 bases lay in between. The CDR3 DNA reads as TGTGCCATCAGCGAGGGAAGAGGGGCCAACGTCCTGACTTTC. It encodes CAISEGRGANVLTF.

For the CDR3, the DNA is TGTGCCTGGAGTTCAGACCTGAACACTGAAGCTTTCTTT. Protein product: CAWSSDLNTEAFF. The chain combines TRBV30 with TRBJ1-1; D is uncertain. The CDR3 length is 13 residues. In germline, CDR1 is GTSNPN, CDR2 SVGIG (reference sequence). V lost 2 bases and J 0 bases, leaving 7 bases between the germline ends.

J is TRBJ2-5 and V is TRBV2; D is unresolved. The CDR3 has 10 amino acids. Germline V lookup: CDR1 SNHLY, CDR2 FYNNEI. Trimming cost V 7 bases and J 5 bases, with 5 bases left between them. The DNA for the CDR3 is TGTGCCAGCATTTGGGAGACCCAGTACTTC. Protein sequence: CASIWETQYF.

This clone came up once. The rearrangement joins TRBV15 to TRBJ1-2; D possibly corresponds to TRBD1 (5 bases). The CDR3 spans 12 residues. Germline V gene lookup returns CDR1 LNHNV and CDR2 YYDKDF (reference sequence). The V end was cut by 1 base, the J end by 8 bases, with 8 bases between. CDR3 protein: CATSRGGNGYTF. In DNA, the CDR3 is TGTGCCACCAGCAGAGGGGGGAACGGCTACACCTTC.

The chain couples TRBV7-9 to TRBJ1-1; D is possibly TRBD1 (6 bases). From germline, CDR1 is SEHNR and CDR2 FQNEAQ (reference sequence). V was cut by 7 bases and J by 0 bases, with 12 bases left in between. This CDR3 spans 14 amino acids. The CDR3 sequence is CASTLQGMNTEAFF. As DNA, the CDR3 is TGTGCCAGCACGTTACAGGGAATGAACACTGAAGCTTTCTTT. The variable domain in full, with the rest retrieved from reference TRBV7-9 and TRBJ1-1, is DTGVSQNPRHKITKRGQNVTFRCDPISEHNRLYWYRQTLGQGPEFLTYFQNEAQLEKSRLLSDRFSAERPKGSFSTLEIQRTEQGDSAMYLCASTLQGMNTEAFFGQGTRLTVV.

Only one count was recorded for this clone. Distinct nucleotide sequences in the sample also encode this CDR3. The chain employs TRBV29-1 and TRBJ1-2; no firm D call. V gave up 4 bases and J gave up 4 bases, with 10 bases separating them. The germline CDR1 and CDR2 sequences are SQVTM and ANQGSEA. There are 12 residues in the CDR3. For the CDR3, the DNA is TGCAGCGTTGGTGTCAGCTCCTATGGCTACACCTTC. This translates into CSVGVSSYGYTF.

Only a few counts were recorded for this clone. Here the CDR3 DNA reads TGCGCCAGCGCACTGGACAGCCAAGAGACCCAGTACTTC. The encoded protein is CASALDSQETQYF. The chain is built from TRBV5-1 and TRBJ2-5, with D perhaps TRBD1 (6 bases). The CDR3 is made up of 13 amino acids. Trimming removed 7 bases from V and 1 base from J, with 11 bases in between. Germline lookup yields CDR1 SGHRS and CDR2 YFSETQ. The entire variable domain, with the rest obtained from reference TRBV5-1 and TRBJ2-5, is as follows: KAGVTQTPRYLIKTRGQQVTLSCSPISGHRSVSWYQQTPGQGLQFLFEYFSETQRNKGNFPGRFSGRQFSNSRSEMNVSTLELGDSALYLCASALDSQETQYFGPGTRLLVL.

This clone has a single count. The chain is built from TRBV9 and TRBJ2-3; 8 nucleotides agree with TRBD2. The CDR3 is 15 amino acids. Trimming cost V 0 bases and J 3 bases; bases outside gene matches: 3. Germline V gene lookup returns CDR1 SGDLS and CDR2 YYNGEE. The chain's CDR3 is CASSVERGLTDTQYF. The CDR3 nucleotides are TGTGCCAGCAGCGTAGAGCGGGGGCTGACAGATACGCAGTATTTT.

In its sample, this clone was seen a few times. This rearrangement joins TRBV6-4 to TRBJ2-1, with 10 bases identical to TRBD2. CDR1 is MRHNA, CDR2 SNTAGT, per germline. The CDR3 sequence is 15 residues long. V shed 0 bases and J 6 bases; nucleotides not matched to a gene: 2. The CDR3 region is CASSDSAGGPNEQFF. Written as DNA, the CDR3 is TGTGCCAGCAGTGACTCAGCGGGGGGGCCCAATGAGCAGTTCTTC.

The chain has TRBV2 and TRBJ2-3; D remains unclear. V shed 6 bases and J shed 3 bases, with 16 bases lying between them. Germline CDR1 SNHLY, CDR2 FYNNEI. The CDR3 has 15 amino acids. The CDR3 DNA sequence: TGTGCCAGCAGCAAAGAAGATGGCATTACAGATACGCAGTATTTT. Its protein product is CASSKEDGITDTQYF.

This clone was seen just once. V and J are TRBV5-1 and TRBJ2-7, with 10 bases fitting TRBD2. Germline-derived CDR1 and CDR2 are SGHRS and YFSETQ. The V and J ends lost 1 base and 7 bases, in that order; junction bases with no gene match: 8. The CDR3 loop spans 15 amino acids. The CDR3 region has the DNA TGCGCCAGCAGCTTGTCGTCACTAGCGGGGAGGGAGCAGTACTTC. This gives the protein CASSLSSLAGREQYF.

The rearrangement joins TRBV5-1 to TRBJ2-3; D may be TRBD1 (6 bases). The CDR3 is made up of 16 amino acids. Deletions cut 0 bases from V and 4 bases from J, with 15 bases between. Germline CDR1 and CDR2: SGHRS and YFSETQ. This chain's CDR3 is CASSLETGSNADTQYF. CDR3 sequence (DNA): TGCGCCAGCAGCTTGGAAACAGGGAGTAATGCAGATACGCAGTATTTT.

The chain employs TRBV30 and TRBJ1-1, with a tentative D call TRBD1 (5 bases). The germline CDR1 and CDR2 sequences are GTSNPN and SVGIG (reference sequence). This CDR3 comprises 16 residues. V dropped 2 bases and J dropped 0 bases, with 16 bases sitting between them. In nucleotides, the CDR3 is TGTGCCTGGAGTTCCCGTGACAGCTCAATGAACACTGAAGCTTTCTTT. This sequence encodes CAWSSRDSSMNTEAFF.